Following are 16 T cell receptor beta chains from one sample sequenced in a study of blood T cells in healthy people across ages. Then a second PCR, running about 6 to 11 cycles, was carried out with a sample-barcoded 5' primer and a J-beta primer mix. One entry per CDR3 protein, called by TCRdb with MiXCR from the 5' RACE reads. The sample has about 670,000 distinct CDR3 sequences, more than 45% seen once. The sample comprised blood. These receptor sequences come from a woman older than 75 in good health.

This clonotype has more than one count but fewer than ten. This chain uses TRBV20-1 with TRBJ2-2; 10 bases line up with TRBD2. Germline V gives CDR1 DFQATT, CDR2 SNEGSKA (reference sequence). The CDR3 length is 19 residues. The V gene end was trimmed by 0 bases and the J gene end by 7 bases; junction bases not matched to a gene: 17. The CDR3 protein is CSARDLAGARVGRSGELFF. CDR3 nucleotide sequence: TGCAGTGCTAGAGATCTAGCGGGGGCCAGGGTCGGTCGTAGCGGGGAGCTGTTTTTT.

With respect to this clonotype: A much larger clone lies one base from this, so it may be a read error. The chain employs TRBV5-1 and TRBJ2-5; maybe TRBD1 (6 bases). The germline gives CDR1 SGHRS, CDR2 YFSETQ. This CDR3 spans 17 amino acids. The germline V and J ends were trimmed by 1 base and 11 bases, with 27 bases remaining between them. The CDR3 sequence is CASSLFRGQSPYNEQYF. CDR3 coding DNA: TGCGCCAGCAGCTTGTTCCGTGGACAGAGCCCCTACAATGAGCAGTACTTC.

This sequence joins TRBV12-3 or TRBV12-4 and TRBJ2-3; perhaps D is TRBD1 or TRBD2 (5 bases each). This CDR3 has 12 amino acids. V dropped 7 bases and J dropped 10 bases, with 15 bases sitting between them. The CDR3, as DNA: TGTGCCAGCATGGGGTCGGGGCGGGCGCAGTATTTT. Translated: CASMGSGRAQYF.

The chain links TRBV9 to TRBJ2-1, with D perhaps TRBD2 (6 bases). In germline, CDR1 is SGDLS, CDR2 YYNGEE. The CDR3 extends over 14 amino acids. Trimming cost V 6 bases and J 3 bases, with 13 bases left between them. Written as DNA, the CDR3 is TGTGCCAGCATGCCGGGCGGGGACTACAATGAGCAGTTCTTC. As protein: CASMPGGDYNEQFF.

V usage is TRBV7-6 and J usage is TRBJ2-7; no definite D call. In germline, CDR1 is SGHVS, CDR2 FNYEAQ. This CDR3 contains 12 residues. The V end was cut by 5 bases, the J end by 3 bases, with 8 bases between. CDR3 in DNA: TGTGCCAGCAGCCGAAATAGCTACGAGCAGTACTTC. Protein: CASSRNSYEQYF.

This clonotype was detected ten times or more. The rearrangement joins TRBV5-1 to TRBJ2-3, with 8 bases that match TRBD1. This CDR3 has 15 residues. J lost 2 bases, V lost 4 bases, and 6 bases had no gene match. The V gene's germline CDR1 is SGHRS and CDR2 YFSETQ. For the CDR3, the DNA is TGCGCCAGCAGCCTCGGGACAGGACACACAGATACGCAGTATTTT. Amino acid sequence: CASSLGTGHTDTQYF.

The gene calls are TRBV12-3 or TRBV12-4 and TRBJ2-5; a possible D gene is TRBD2 (7 bases). Trimming pared 3 bases from V and 5 bases from J, leaving 13 bases between. This CDR3 comprises 14 residues. The CDR3: CASSFGGREETQYF. The CDR3 nucleotides read TGTGCCAGCAGTTTCGGGGGGCGGGAGGAGACCCAGTACTTC.

The chain has TRBV5-1 and TRBJ2-1; 7 nucleotides agree with TRBD1. Germline V gene sequence: CDR1 SGHRS, CDR2 YFSETQ. This CDR3 has 15 amino acids. Unmatched junction bases numbered 8, after V lost 6 bases and J lost 2 bases. The CDR3 region has the DNA TGCGCCAGCATGCAACAGGGGAGCGCCTACAATGAGCAGTTCTTC. It yields the protein CASMQQGSAYNEQFF.

The chain combines TRBV20-1 with TRBJ2-4; D unclear. In germline, CDR1 is DFQATT, CDR2 SNEGSKA (reference sequence). Trimming shortened V by 5 bases and J by 0 bases, and 8 bases separated the two germline ends. The CDR3 contains 13 residues. CDR3 protein: CSAWALAKNIQYF. CDR3 in DNA: TGCAGTGCTTGGGCCCTAGCCAAAAACATTCAGTACTTC.

The chain combines TRBV7-8 with TRBJ2-5; D perhaps matches TRBD1 (6 bases). CDR3 size: 14 residues. V lost 6 bases and J lost 2, with 13 bases in between. From germline, CDR1 is SGHVS and CDR2 FQNEAQ. The CDR3 nucleotides read TGTGCCAGCAGTTTTACAGGGACACAAGAGACCCAGTACTTC. It encodes CASSFTGTQETQYF.

As to this clonotype: One base away lies a much larger clone, so this may be a sequencing read error. V is TRBV7-9 and J is TRBJ1-2; perhaps TRBD1 as D (6 bases). The CDR3 is 13 amino acids. Germline loops: CDR1 SEHNR, CDR2 FQNEAQ (reference sequence). Trimming took off 3 bases at V and 2 bases at J, with 7 bases between the two ends. CDR3 DNA sequence: TGTGCCAGCAGCTTCGGGACAAACTATGGCTACACCTTC. Translated, it gives CASSFGTNYGYTF.

The rearrangement links TRBV5-1 to TRBJ2-3; 8 nucleotides match TRBD1. The CDR3 runs to 14 residues. CDR1 and CDR2 from the germline V gene are SGHRS and YFSETQ. Trimming at V came to 6 bases and at J to 2 bases, leaving 5 bases not matched to a gene. The CDR3 DNA follows: TGCGCCAGCAACCCGGGACAGGACACAGATACGCAGTATTTT. It specifies CASNPGQDTDTQYF.

This clonotype occurred many times. J is TRBJ2-1 and V is TRBV2, with TRBD1 matching 7 bases. This CDR3 is built from 14 residues. V was clipped by 6 bases and J by 5 bases; unmatched bases: 7. Germline CDR1 SNHLY, CDR2 FYNNEI. For the CDR3, the DNA is TGTGCCAGCAGGGTGACAGGGCCTGACAATGAGCAGTTCTTC. Protein sequence: CASRVTGPDNEQFF. The entire variable domain, with the rest obtained from reference TRBV2 and TRBJ2-1, is as follows: EPEVTQTPSHQVTQMGQEVILRCVPISNHLYFYWYRQILGQKVEFLVSFYNNEISEKSEIFDDQFSVERPDGSNFTLKIRSTKLEDSAMYFCASRVTGPDNEQFFGPGTRLTVL.

This chain uses TRBV6-2 or TRBV6-3 with TRBJ1-2, with D perhaps matching TRBD1 (5 bases). This CDR3 is 17 amino acids long. From germline, CDR1 is MNHEY and CDR2 SVGEGT. The ends were cut back, 7 bases at V and 1 base at J, with 22 bases in the middle. The CDR3 DNA follows: TGTGCCAGCACCTACCAGATAGAGGGGCGGATTAACTATGGCTACACCTTC. Its protein is CASTYQIEGRINYGYTF.

V gene TRBV6-2 or TRBV6-3 combines with J gene TRBJ1-5, with 7 bases aligning to TRBD1. The CDR3 runs to 13 residues. V lost 8 bases, J lost 4 bases, and 5 bases stayed unmatched. CDR1 and CDR2 from the germline V gene are MNHEY and SVGEGT. In DNA, the CDR3 is TGTGCCAGCCGGGACAGAATAAATCAGCCCCAGCATTTT. Translated, it gives CASRDRINQPQHF.

The genes are TRBV27 and TRBJ1-5; TRBD1 matches at 7 bases. V lost 4 bases and J lost 4; bases outside the gene matches: 4. Germline V gene lookup returns CDR1 MNHEY and CDR2 SMNVEV (reference sequence). The CDR3 is 14 amino acids. DNA for the CDR3: TGTGCCAGCAGTTCGGGACAGCAAAATCAGCCCCAGCATTTT. Its translation: CASSSGQQNQPQHF.